A single sample is the source of the 26 T cell receptor beta chains below, sequenced in a study of immune evolution from preneoplasia to lung adenocarcinoma. The method was immunoSEQ multiplex PCR; TCRdb's version includes in-frame clones alone and lacks a portion of them. The sample consists of thousands of clones, more than 75% of them appearing once. Source material: FFPE adjacent normal lung tissue. The receptors originated from a person in their sixties or seventies with lung adenocarcinoma.

This chain uses TRBV5-6 with TRBJ2-2; no clear D. The V gene's germline CDR1 is SGHDT and CDR2 YYEEEE. The CDR3 has 14 amino acids. V was cut by 0 bases and J by 5 bases, with 8 bases left in between. This CDR3 is CASSLVGFTGELFF. In nucleotides, the CDR3 is TGTGCCAGCAGCTTGGTCGGTTTTACCGGGGAGCTGTTTTTT.

V gene TRBV2 combines with J gene TRBJ1-5; TRBD1 is a possible D gene (6 bases). The CDR3 is 15 amino acids. Germline values: CDR1 SNHLY, CDR2 FYNNEI. The germline V and J ends were trimmed by 3 bases and 3 bases, with 12 bases remaining between them. CDR3: CASSEAGGNNQPQHF. The DNA of the CDR3 is TGTGCCAGCAGTGAGGCGGGGGGCAACAATCAGCCCCAGCATTTT.

The table lists this clone with a count of one. This chain joins TRBV19 and TRBJ1-2; no definite D call. The germline V gene has CDR1 LNHDA and CDR2 SQIVND (reference sequence). CDR3 length equals 18 residues. V was cut by 3 bases and J by 6 bases, with 26 bases left in between. CDR3 region: CASSILGSILQPLDGYTF. Written as DNA, the CDR3 is TGTGCCAGTAGTATCCTGGGCAGCATCCTGCAGCCCTTAGATGGCTACACCTTC.

This clone was seen only a few times. The V call is TRBV4-1, the J call TRBJ2-3, with D maybe TRBD1 (5 bases). The germline V and J ends were trimmed by 2 bases and 0 bases, with 9 bases remaining between them. This CDR3 region has 15 residues. In germline, CDR1 is MGHRA, CDR2 YSYEKL. The CDR3 reads CASSQRQSSTDTQYF. As DNA, the CDR3 is TGCGCCAGCAGCCAAAGACAGTCTAGCACAGATACGCAGTATTTT.

The chain recombines TRBV2 with TRBJ2-1; no reliable D call. Trimming pared 6 bases from V and 6 bases from J, leaving 6 bases between. This CDR3 spans 11 amino acids. Germline V gene data show CDR1 as SNHLY and CDR2 as FYNNEI. This chain's CDR3 is CASRRSNEQFF. In nucleotides, the CDR3 is TGTGCCAGCAGACGATCCAATGAGCAGTTCTTC.

The chain links TRBV6-6 to TRBJ1-5; D possibly corresponds to TRBD1 (6 bases). Trimming removed 5 bases from V and 4 bases from J, with 9 bases in between. This CDR3 is 13 amino acids long. CDR1 and CDR2 from the germline V gene are MNHNY and SVGAGI (reference sequence). In DNA, the CDR3 is TGTGCCAGCAGTGTACAGGGAAATCAGCCCCAGCATTTT. It yields the protein CASSVQGNQPQHF.

This rearrangement joins TRBV6-1 to TRBJ2-7; 11 positions match TRBD2. Germline assignment: CDR1 MNHNS and CDR2 SASEGT. CDR3 length: 15 residues. J gave up 0 bases and V 2 bases, and 0 bases lay outside the gene matches. CDR3 protein: CASSELAGGSYEQYF. The CDR3, as DNA: TGTGCCAGCAGTGAACTAGCGGGGGGCTCCTACGAGCAGTACTTC.

This chain joins TRBV30 and TRBJ2-1, with 9 positions matching TRBD2. The CDR3 spans 17 residues. J lost 4 bases, V lost 0 bases, and 10 bases had no gene match. The V gene's germline CDR1 is GTSNPN and CDR2 SVGIG (reference sequence). As DNA, the CDR3 is TGTGCCTGGAGTGTATCTGCGGGACTAGCCGCGTACAATGAGCAGTTCTTC. This codes for CAWSVSAGLAAYNEQFF.

The chain joins TRBV6-1 to TRBJ1-5; TRBD1 matches at 8 bases. Germline V gene sequence: CDR1 MNHNS, CDR2 SASEGT. V gave up 0 bases and J gave up 7 bases; unmatched junction bases: 8. CDR3 length: 16 residues. The CDR3 protein is CASSEAPGTGEQPQHF. CDR3 coding DNA: TGTGCCAGCAGTGAAGCTCCCGGGACAGGAGAACAGCCCCAGCATTTT.

The CDR3 sequence: CAWRPGQGRLNYGYTF. For the CDR3, the DNA is TGTGCCTGGAGGCCGGGACAGGGGCGCCTTAACTATGGCTACACCTTC. The rearrangement links TRBV30 to TRBJ1-2, with 10 positions matching TRBD1. This CDR3 spans 16 amino acids. After removal of 3 bases from V and 1 base from J, the junction contained 8 bases not matched to a gene. The germline CDR1 and CDR2 sequences are GTSNPN and SVGIG (reference sequence).

This clone occurred a few times. The chain employs TRBV7-8 and TRBJ1-5; D is undetermined. The CDR3 consists of 13 residues. Germline V lookup: CDR1 SGHVS, CDR2 FQNEAQ. The V end lost 5 bases, the J end lost 5 bases, and 10 bases lay between the germline ends. The CDR3 is CASSVNLDQPQHF. The CDR3 bases are TGTGCCAGCAGCGTAAACCTGGATCAGCCCCAGCATTTT.

The gene calls are TRBV7-9 and TRBJ2-3; D gene uncertain. The CDR3 is made up of 16 amino acids. The germline V and J ends were trimmed by 5 bases and 0 bases, with 15 bases remaining between them. Germline V gives CDR1 SEHNR, CDR2 FQNEAQ (reference sequence). In DNA, the CDR3 is TGTGCCAGCAGCCTGGCCATAGCCTCTAGCACAGATACGCAGTATTTT. Translation: CASSLAIASSTDTQYF.

J is TRBJ2-1 and V is TRBV28, with D unclear. This CDR3 is 14 amino acids long. From germline, CDR1 is MDHEN and CDR2 SYDVKM. Trimming pared 7 bases from V and 6 bases from J, leaving 16 bases between. CDR3 sequence (DNA): TGTGCCAGCACGACCCTGCCTCGGAGCAATGAGCAGTTCTTC. Translation gives CASTTLPRSNEQFF. Together with reference TRBV28 and TRBJ2-1, the CDR3 gives the full variable domain: DVKVTQSSRYLVKRTGEKVFLECVQDMDHENMFWYRQDPGLGLRLIYFSYDVKMKEKGDIPEGYSVSREKKERFSLILESASTNQTSMYLCASTTLPRSNEQFFGPGTRLTVL.

A few counts support this clone. This sequence joins TRBV6-6 and TRBJ1-6; tentatively, D is TRBD1 (5 bases). The germline gives CDR1 MNHNY, CDR2 SVGAGI (reference sequence). The V and J ends lost 11 bases and 7 bases respectively, with 12 bases between them. The CDR3 consists of 12 residues. Here the CDR3 reads CAGRRDNSPLHF. The DNA of the CDR3 is TGTGCCGGCCGACGGGACAATTCACCCCTCCACTTT.

V usage is TRBV9 and J usage is TRBJ1-5; D not resolved. This CDR3 has 15 amino acids. The germline V gene encodes CDR1 SGDLS and CDR2 YYNGEE. Trimming cost V 6 bases and J 2 bases, with 15 bases left between them. The CDR3 here is CASIPGRIGNQPQHF. CDR3 DNA sequence: TGTGCCAGCATCCCCGGGCGGATTGGCAATCAGCCCCAGCATTTT.

The chain carries TRBV5-4 and TRBJ1-3; 9 bases are shared with TRBD1. The CDR3 has 16 amino acids. J lost 3 bases, V lost 0 bases, and 4 bases had no gene match. Germline values: CDR1 SGHNT, CDR2 YYREEE (reference sequence). CDR3 nucleotide sequence: TGTGCCAGCAGCTTGGACGGGACAGGGTTTGGAAACACCATATATTTT. Encoded protein: CASSLDGTGFGNTIYF.

The chain uses TRBV10-3 and TRBJ1-4; 7 bases align to TRBD1. Germline V gene sequence: CDR1 ENHRY, CDR2 SYGVKD. The CDR3 is made up of 14 amino acids. V lost 2 bases and J lost 11; bases outside the gene matches: 8. CDR3 residues: CAISEQGEPGKLFF. CDR3 bases: TGTGCCATCAGTGAGCAGGGGGAACCGGGTAAACTGTTTTTT.

V and J are TRBV28 and TRBJ1-2; 7 bases agree with TRBD1. V lost 6 bases and J lost 0; bases outside the gene matches: 13. Germline CDR1 MDHEN, CDR2 SYDVKM. This CDR3 has 17 residues. This CDR3 reads CASRIQGQEGANYGYTF. CDR3 nucleotides: TGTGCCAGCAGAATACAGGGGCAGGAGGGTGCTAACTATGGCTACACCTTC.

The chain uses TRBV28 and TRBJ1-2; the D is unclear. Trimming shortened V by 7 bases and J by 8 bases, and 17 bases separated the two germline ends. The CDR3 consists of 13 residues. Per the germline V gene, CDR1 is MDHEN and CDR2 is SYDVKM. CDR3 sequence (DNA): TGTGCCAGCACCCTCAGAATTTCTAGCGGCTACACCTTC. Protein product: CASTLRISSGYTF.

The chain recombines TRBV5-1 with TRBJ1-5; D ambiguous. The CDR3 has 10 residues. From germline, CDR1 is SGHRS and CDR2 YFSETQ. The V end was cut by 6 bases, the J end by 3 bases, with 1 base between. CDR3 nucleotide sequence: TGCGCCAGCACCAATCAGCCCCAGCATTTT. Its translation: CASTNQPQHF.

The CDR3, as DNA: TGTGCCAGCAGCTACCCGCCGGGGGACGCTGGAAACACCATATATTTT. Translation gives CASSYPPGDAGNTIYF. The rearrangement uses TRBV28 and TRBJ1-3; possible D gene TRBD1, 5 bases. Germline assignment: CDR1 MDHEN and CDR2 SYDVKM. V lost 6 bases, J lost 2 bases, and 17 bases lay in between. The length of the CDR3 is 16 residues.

The chain employs TRBV25-1 and TRBJ1-4; D unresolved. CDR3 length: 14 amino acids. Germline assignment: CDR1 MGHDK and CDR2 SYGVNS. Trimming left V 1 base short and J 8 bases short, with 11 bases between. CDR3 sequence (DNA): TGTGCCAGCAGTGAATTAGCGGTTGGGGAAAAACTGTTTTTT. Protein: CASSELAVGEKLFF. The entire variable domain, with the rest obtained from reference TRBV25-1 and TRBJ1-4, is as follows: EADIYQTPRYLVIGTGKKITLECSQTMGHDKMYWYQQDPGMELHLIHYSYGVNSTEKGDLSSESTVSRIRTEHFPLTLESARPSHTSQYLCASSELAVGEKLFFGSGTQLSVL.

Written as DNA, the CDR3 is TGTGCCAGTAGTATAGATCTGACGGCGGGAGGGCCGGTGGGGGAGCAGTTCTTC. Encoded protein: CASSIDLTAGGPVGEQFF. This chain links TRBV19 with TRBJ2-1; 9 bases are a match to TRBD2. The CDR3 covers 18 residues. V lost 0 bases and J lost 10; bases outside the gene matches: 16. Looked up from germline, CDR1 is LNHDA and CDR2 is SQIVND (reference sequence).

V gene TRBV4-1 combines with J gene TRBJ2-5; D remains ambiguous. The V end lost 1 base, the J end lost 3 bases, and 15 bases lay between the germline ends. The CDR3 is 16 amino acids. Germline V gene sequence: CDR1 MGHRA, CDR2 YSYEKL. The CDR3 region is CASSQVKEIAKETQYF. As DNA, the CDR3 is TGCGCCAGCAGCCAAGTTAAGGAGATAGCTAAAGAGACCCAGTACTTC.

This clone was seen a handful of times. The rearrangement joins TRBV30 to TRBJ2-1; the D is unclear. The germline V and J ends were trimmed by 0 bases and 4 bases, with 7 bases remaining between them. The CDR3 consists of 13 residues. Germline V gene sequence: CDR1 GTSNPN, CDR2 SVGIG (reference sequence). The CDR3 is CAWSVDQYNEQFF. The CDR3 DNA reads as TGTGCCTGGAGTGTAGACCAATACAATGAGCAGTTCTTC.

The J gene is TRBJ2-1, the V gene TRBV9; D possibly uses TRBD1 or TRBD2 (5 bases each). CDR1 and CDR2 from the germline V gene are SGDLS and YYNGEE. The length of the CDR3 is 16 residues. Between the trimmed V and J ends, which lost 0 bases and 1 base, there was a span of 11 bases. CDR3 coding DNA: TGTGCCAGCAGCGTAGGAGGGGAGATATCCTACAATGAGCAGTTCTTC. Protein sequence: CASSVGGEISYNEQFF.